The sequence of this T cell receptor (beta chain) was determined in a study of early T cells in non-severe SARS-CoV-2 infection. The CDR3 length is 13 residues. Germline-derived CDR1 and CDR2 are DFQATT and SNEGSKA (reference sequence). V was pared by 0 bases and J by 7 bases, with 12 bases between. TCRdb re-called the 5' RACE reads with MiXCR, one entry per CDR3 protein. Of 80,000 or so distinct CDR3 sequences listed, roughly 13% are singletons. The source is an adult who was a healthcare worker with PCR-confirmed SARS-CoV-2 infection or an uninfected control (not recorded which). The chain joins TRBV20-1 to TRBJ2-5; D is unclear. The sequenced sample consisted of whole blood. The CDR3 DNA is TGCAGTGCTAGAGAGAGTCGGGCTGGGACCCAGTACTTC. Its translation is CSARESRAGTQYF.